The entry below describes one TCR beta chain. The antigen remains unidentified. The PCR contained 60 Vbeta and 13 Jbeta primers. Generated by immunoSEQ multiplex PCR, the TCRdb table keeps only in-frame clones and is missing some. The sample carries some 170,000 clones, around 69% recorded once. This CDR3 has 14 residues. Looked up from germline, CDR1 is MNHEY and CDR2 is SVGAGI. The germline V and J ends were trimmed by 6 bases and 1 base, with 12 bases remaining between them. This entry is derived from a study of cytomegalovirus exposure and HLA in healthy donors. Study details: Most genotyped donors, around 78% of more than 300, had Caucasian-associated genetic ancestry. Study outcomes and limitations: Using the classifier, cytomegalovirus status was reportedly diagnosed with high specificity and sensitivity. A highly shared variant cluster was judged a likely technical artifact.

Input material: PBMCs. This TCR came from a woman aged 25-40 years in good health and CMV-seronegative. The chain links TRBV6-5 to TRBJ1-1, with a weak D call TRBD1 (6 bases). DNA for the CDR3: TGTGCCAGCAGCTTTCGGACAGCGAACACTGAAGCTTTCTTT. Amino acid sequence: CASSFRTANTEAFF.